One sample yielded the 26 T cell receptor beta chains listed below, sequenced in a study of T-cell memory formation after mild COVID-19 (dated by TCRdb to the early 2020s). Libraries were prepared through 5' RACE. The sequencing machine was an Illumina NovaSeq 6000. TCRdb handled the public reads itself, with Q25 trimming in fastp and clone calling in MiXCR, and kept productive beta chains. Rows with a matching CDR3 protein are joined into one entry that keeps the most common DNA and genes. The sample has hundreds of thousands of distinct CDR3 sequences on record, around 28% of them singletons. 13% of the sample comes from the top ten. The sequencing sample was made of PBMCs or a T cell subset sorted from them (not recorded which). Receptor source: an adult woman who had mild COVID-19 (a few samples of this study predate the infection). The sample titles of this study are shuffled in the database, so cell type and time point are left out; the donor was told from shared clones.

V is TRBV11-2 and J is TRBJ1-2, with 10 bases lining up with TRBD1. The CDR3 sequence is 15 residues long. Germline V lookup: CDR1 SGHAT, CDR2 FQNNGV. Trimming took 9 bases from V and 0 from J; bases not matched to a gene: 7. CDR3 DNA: TGTGCCAGTGAGGACAGGGGGGGCCCTAACTATGGCTACACCTTC. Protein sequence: CASEDRGGPNYGYTF. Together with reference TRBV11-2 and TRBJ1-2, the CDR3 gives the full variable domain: EAGVAQSPRYKIIEKRQSVAFWCNPISGHATLYWYQQILGQGPKLLIQFQNNGVVDDSQLPKDRFSAERLKGVDSTLKIQPAKLEDSAVYLCASEDRGGPNYGYTFGSGTRLTVV.

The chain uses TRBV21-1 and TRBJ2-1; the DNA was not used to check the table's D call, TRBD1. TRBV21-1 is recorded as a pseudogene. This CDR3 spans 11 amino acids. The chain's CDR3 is CASSSRQEQFF. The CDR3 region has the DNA TGTGCCAGCAGCAGTCGACAGGAGCAGTTCTTC.

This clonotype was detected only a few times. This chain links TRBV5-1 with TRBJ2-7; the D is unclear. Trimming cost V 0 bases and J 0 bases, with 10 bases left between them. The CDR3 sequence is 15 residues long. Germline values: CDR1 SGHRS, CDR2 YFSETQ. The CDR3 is CASSLGEQSSYEQYF. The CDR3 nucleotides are TGCGCCAGCAGCTTGGGAGAACAGAGCTCCTACGAGCAGTACTTC.

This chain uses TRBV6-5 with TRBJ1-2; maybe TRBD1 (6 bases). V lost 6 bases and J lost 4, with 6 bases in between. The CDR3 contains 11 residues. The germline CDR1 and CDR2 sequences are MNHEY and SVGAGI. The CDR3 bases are TGTGCCAGCAGGGACAGCTATGGCTACACCTTC. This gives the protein CASRDSYGYTF.

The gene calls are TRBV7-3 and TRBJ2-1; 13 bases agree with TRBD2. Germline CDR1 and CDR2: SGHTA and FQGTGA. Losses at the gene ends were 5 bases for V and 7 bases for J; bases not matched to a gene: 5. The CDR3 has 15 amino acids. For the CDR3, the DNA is TGTGCCAGCAGCCCGGGACTAGCGGGAAGTAATGAGCAGTTCTTC. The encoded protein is CASSPGLAGSNEQFF.

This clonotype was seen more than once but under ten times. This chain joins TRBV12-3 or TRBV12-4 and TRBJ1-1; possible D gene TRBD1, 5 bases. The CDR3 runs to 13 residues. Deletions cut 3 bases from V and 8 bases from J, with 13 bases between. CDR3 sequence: CASSFGDRSEAFF. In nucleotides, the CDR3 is TGTGCCAGCAGTTTTGGGGACCGATCCGAAGCTTTCTTT.

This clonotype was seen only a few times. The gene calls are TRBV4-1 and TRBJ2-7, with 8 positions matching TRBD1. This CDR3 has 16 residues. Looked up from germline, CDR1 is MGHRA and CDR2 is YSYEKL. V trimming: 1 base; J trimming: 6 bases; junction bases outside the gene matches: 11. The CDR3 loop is CASSQVPGQGRGEQYF. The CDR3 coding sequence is TGCGCCAGCAGCCAAGTACCCGGACAGGGACGGGGCGAGCAGTACTTC.

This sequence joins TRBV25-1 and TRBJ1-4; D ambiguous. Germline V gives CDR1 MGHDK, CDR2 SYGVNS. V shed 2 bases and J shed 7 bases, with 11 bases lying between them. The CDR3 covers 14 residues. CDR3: CASSETGNGEKLFF. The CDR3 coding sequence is TGTGCCAGCAGTGAAACGGGGAACGGTGAAAAACTGTTTTTT.

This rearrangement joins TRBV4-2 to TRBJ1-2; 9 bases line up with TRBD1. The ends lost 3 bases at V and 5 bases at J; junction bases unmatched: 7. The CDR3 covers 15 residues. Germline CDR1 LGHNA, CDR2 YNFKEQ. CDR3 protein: CASSQAGTGPYGYTF. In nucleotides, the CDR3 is TGTGCCAGCAGCCAGGCCGGGACAGGGCCTTATGGCTACACCTTC.

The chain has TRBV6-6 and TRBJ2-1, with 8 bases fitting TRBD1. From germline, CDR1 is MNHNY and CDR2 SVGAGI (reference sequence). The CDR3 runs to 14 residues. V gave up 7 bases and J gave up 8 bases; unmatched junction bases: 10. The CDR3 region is CASTPGQAFDEQFF. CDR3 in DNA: TGTGCCAGCACACCGGGACAGGCGTTTGATGAGCAGTTCTTC.

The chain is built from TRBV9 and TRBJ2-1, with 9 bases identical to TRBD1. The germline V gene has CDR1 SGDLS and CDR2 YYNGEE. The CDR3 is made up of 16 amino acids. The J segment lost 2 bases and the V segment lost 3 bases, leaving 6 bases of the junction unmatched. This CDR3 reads CASSAPGQGTYNEQFF. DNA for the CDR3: TGTGCCAGCAGCGCCCCGGGACAGGGTACCTACAATGAGCAGTTCTTC.

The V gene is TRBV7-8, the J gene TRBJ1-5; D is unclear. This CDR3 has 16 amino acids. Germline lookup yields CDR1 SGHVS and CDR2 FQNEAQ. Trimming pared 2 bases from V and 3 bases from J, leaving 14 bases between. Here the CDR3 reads CASSLRDSVANQPQHF. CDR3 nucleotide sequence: TGTGCCAGCAGCTTACGGGATTCTGTAGCCAATCAGCCCCAGCATTTT.

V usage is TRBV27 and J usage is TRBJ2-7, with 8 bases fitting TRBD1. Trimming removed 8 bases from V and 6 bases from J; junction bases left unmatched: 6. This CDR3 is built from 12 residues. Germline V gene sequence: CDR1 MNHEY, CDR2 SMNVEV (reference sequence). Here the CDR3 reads CASGWTGTEQYF. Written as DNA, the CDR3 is TGTGCCAGCGGTTGGACAGGGACCGAGCAGTACTTC.

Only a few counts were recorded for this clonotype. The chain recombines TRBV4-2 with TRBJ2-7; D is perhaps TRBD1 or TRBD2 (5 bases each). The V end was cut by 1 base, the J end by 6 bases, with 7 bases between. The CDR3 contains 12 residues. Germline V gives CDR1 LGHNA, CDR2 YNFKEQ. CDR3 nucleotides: TGTGCCAGCAGCCAAGGAGGGGTCGAGCAGTACTTC. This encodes CASSQGGVEQYF.

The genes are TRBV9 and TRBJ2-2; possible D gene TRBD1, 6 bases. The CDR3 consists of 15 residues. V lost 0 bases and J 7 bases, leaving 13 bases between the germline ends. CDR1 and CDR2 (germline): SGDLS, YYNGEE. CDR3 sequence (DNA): TGTGCCAGCAGCGTAGATACAGGGACGATCGGGGAGCTGTTTTTT. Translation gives CASSVDTGTIGELFF.

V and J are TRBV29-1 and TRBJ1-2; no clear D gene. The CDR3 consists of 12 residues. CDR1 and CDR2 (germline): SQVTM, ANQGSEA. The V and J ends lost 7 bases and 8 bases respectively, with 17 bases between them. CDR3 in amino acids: CSAPGGPGGYTF. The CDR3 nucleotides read TGCAGCGCCCCTGGCGGCCCGGGAGGCTACACCTTC.

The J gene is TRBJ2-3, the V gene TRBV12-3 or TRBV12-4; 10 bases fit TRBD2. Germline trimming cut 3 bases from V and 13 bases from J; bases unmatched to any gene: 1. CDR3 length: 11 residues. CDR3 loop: CASSLGTSEYF. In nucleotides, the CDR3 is TGTGCCAGCAGTTTGGGGACTAGCGAGTATTTT.

The CDR3 bases are TGTGCCAGCAGTTTTTACAGGGGCGATGGGAACACTGAAGCTTTCTTT. Its protein product is CASSFYRGDGNTEAFF. The V call is TRBV6-5, the J call TRBJ1-1; 7 nucleotides line up with TRBD1. Trimming cost V 4 bases and J 1 base; bases outside gene matches: 9. Germline-derived CDR1 and CDR2 are MNHEY and SVGAGI. The CDR3 extends over 16 amino acids.

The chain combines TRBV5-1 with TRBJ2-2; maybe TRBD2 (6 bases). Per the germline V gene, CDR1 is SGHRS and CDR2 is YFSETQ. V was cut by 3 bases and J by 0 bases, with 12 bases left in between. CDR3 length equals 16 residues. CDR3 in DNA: TGCGCCAGCAGCTCCTCCGGGACTCCGAACACCGGGGAGCTGTTTTTT. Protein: CASSSSGTPNTGELFF.

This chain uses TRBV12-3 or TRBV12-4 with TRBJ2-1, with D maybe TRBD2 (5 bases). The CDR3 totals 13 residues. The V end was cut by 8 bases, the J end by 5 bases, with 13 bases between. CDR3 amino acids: CASALERDNEQFF. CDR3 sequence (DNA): TGTGCCAGCGCCCTTGAGAGGGACAATGAGCAGTTCTTC.

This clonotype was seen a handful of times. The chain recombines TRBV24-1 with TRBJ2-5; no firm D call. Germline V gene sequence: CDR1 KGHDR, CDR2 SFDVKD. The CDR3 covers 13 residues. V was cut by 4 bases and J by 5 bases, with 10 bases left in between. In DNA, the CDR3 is TGTGCCACCAGTGACCAACCCGGGGAGACCCAGTACTTC. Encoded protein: CATSDQPGETQYF.

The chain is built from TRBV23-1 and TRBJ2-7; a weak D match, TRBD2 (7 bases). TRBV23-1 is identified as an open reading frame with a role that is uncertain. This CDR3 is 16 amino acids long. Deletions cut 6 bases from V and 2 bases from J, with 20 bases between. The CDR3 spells CASRGGPGTHTYEQYF. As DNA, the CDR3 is TGCGCCAGCAGGGGGGGGCCAGGGACTCATACCTACGAGCAGTACTTC.

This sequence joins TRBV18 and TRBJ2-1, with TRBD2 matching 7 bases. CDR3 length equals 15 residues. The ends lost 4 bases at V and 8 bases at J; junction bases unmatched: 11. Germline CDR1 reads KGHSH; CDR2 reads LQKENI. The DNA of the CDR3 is TGTGCCAGCTCACTCGCGGGAGTGGTTACGGATGAGCAGTTCTTC. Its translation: CASSLAGVVTDEQFF. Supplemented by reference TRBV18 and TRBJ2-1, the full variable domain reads NAGVMQNPRHLVRRRGQEARLRCSPMKGHSHVYWYRQLPEEGLKFMVYLQKENIIDESGMPKERFSAEFPKEGPSILRIQQVVRGDSAAYFCASSLAGVVTDEQFFGPGTRLTVL.

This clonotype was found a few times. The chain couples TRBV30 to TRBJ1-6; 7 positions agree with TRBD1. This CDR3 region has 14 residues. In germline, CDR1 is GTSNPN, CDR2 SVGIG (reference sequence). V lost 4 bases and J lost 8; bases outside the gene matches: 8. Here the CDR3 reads CAWKAAGGDSPLHF. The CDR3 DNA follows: TGTGCCTGGAAGGCGGCAGGGGGGGATTCACCCCTCCACTTT. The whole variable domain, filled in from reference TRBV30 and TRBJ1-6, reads SQTIHQWPATLVQPVGSPLSLECTVEGTSNPNLYWYRQAAGRGLQLLFYSVGIGQISSEVPQNLSASRPQDRQFILSSKKLLLSDSGFYLCAWKAAGGDSPLHFGNGTRLTVT.

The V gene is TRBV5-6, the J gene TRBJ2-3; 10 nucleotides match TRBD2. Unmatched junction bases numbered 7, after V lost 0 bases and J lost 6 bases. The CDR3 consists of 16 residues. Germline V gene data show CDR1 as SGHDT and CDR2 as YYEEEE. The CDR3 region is CASSLVLAGRRDTQYF. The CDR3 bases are TGTGCCAGCAGCTTGGTACTAGCGGGAAGAAGGGATACGCAGTATTTT.

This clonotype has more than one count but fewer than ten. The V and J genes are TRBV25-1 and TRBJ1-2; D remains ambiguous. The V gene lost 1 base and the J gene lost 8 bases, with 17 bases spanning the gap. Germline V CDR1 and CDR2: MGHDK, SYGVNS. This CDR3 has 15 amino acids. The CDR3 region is CASSESTIVGVGYTF. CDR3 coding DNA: TGTGCCAGCAGTGAATCTACGATCGTCGGTGTCGGCTACACCTTC.